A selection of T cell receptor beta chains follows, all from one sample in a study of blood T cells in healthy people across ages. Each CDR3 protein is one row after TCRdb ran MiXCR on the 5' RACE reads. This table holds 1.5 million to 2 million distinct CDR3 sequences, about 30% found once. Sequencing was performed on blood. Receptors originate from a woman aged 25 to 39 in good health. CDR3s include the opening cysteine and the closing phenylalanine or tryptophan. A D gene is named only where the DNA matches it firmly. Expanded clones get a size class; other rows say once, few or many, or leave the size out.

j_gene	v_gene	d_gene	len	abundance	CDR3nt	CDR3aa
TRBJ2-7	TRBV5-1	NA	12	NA	TGCGCCAGCAGCACCGGAGGGAGGGAGCAGTACTTC	CASSTGGREQYF
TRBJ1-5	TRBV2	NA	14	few	TGTGCCAGCAGAGACATCAGGAGCAATCAGCCCCAGCATTTT	CASRDIRSNQPQHF
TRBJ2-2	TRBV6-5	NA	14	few	TGTGCCAGCAGTTACTCAAGGGGGTCCGGGGAGCTGTTTTTT	CASSYSRGSGELFF
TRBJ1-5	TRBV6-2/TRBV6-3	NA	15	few	TGTGCCAGCAGAACCTCCGGGGGGGTCAATCAGCCCCAGCATTTT	CASRTSGGVNQPQHF
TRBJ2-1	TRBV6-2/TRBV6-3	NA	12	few	TGTGCCAGCTCCCTGGAAATCAATGAGCAGTTCTTC	CASSLEINEQFF
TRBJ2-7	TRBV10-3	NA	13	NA	TGTGCCACCCGAGGAGACACTCGGAACGAGCAGTACTTC	CATRGDTRNEQYF
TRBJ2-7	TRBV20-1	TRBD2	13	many	TGCAGTGCTAGTGGGCTAGCGGGGAACGAGCAGTACTTC	CSASGLAGNEQYF
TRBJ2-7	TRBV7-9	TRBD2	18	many	TGTGCCAGCAGCTTTGGAATAGCGGGAGGGCCTCGGTTCCACGAGCAGTACTTC	CASSFGIAGGPRFHEQYF
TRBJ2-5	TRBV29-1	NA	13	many	TGCAGCGTGCTGCTGCCGGCGAAACAGACCCAGTACTTC	CSVLLPAKQTQYF
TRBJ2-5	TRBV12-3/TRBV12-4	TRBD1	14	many	TGTGCCAGCAGAGTCGGACAGGGGCAAGAGACCCAGTACTTC	CASRVGQGQETQYF
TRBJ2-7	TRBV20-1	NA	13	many	TGCAGTGCTAGTTTCAGGGGCACGGGGGAGCAGTACTTC	CSASFRGTGEQYF
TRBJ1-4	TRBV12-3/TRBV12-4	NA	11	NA	TGTGCCAGCAGCAGAAATGAAAAACTGTGTTTT	CASSRNEKLCF
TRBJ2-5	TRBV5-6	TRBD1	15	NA	TGTGCCAGCAGCTGGCCCCGACAGGGACAAGAGACCCAGTACTTC	CASSWPRQGQETQYF
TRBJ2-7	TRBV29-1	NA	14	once	TGCAGCGTTGGTGGCAGTCAAGTCTCCTACGAGCAGTACTTC	CSVGGSQVSYEQYF
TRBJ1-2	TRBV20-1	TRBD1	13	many	TGCAGTGCTCCACGACAGGGGGCCACTGGCTACACCTTC	CSAPRQGATGYTF
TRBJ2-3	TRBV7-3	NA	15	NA	TGTGCCAACAGCTTGTGGGGGGGCCAGACAGATACGCAGTATTTT	CANSLWGGQTDTQYF
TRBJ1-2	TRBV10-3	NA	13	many	TGTGCCATCAGTGACGACGGTAACTATGGCTACACCTTC	CAISDDGNYGYTF
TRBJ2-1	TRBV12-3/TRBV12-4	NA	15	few	TGTGCCAGCAGTGGAGTGGGGCAGAATTTCAATGAGCAGTTCTTC	CASSGVGQNFNEQFF
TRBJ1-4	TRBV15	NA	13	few	TGTGCCACCAGCAGAGTCCTGAATGAAAAACTGTTTTTT	CATSRVLNEKLFF
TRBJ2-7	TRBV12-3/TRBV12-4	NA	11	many	TGTGCCAGCAGTCCCGGGGCACAGCAGTACTTC	CASSPGAQQYF
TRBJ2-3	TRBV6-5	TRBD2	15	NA	TGTGCCAGCAGCCGAGGACTAGTTCACACAGATACGCAGTATTTT	CASSRGLVHTDTQYF
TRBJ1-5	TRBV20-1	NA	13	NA	TGCAGTGCTGGGCATGGGATAACGCAGCCCCAGCATTTT	CSAGHGITQPQHF
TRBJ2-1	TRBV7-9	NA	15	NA	TGTGCCAGCAGCTTACCATTCAGGGACCACAATGAGCAGTTCTTC	CASSLPFRDHNEQFF
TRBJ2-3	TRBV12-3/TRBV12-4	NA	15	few	TGTGCCAACGGCGAGTGGTGGGGAAGCACAGATACGCAGTATTTT	CANGEWWGSTDTQYF
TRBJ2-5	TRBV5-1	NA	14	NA	TGCGCCAGCAGCTTGGACCAGGTACTAGGGACCCAGTACTTC	CASSLDQVLGTQYF
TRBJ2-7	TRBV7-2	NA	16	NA	TGTGCCAGCAGCCTCGACGGGGGCGCCGGTGACAATGAGCAGTACTTC	CASSLDGGAGDNEQYF
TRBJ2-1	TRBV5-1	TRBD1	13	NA	TGCGCCAGCAGCTTGAAGGGGGCAAAAGAGCAGTTCTTC	CASSLKGAKEQFF
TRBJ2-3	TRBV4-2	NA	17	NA	TGTGCCAGCAGCCAAGATAGGCTAGCGAGGCCCACAGATACGCAGTATTTT	CASSQDRLARPTDTQYF
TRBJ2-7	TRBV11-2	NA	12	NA	TGTGCCAGCAGCTCCCTGTCCTACGAGCGGTACTTC	CASSSLSYERYF
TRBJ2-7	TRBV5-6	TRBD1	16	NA	TGTGCCAGCAGCCTCGGGACAGGGGGCGTAAGCTACGAGCAGTACTTC	CASSLGTGGVSYEQYF
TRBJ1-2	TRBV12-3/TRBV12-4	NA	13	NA	TGTGCCAGCAGTTTAAACGGAATCCAAGGCTACACCTTC	CASSLNGIQGYTF
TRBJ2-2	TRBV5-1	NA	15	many	TGTGCCAGCAGCTTAGCTGGGGTAAACACCGGGGAGCTGTTTTTT	CASSLAGVNTGELFF
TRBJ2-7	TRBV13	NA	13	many	TGTGCCAGCAGCTTTCGAAGGCGAGACGAGCAGTACTTC	CASSFRRRDEQYF
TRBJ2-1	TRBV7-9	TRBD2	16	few	TGTGCCAGCAGCTGGCCTAGCGGGAGACCCTACAATGAGCAGTTCTTC	CASSWPSGRPYNEQFF